A single T cell receptor (beta chain) is shown here with its context. These data originate in a study of blood T cell repertoires in COVID-19. The repertoire was sequenced with immunoSEQ multiplex PCR; TCRdb's copy has only in-frame clones and lacks some. The table records 130,000 to 150,000 clones, approximately 80% of them present only once. This CDR3 spans 13 amino acids. Losses at the gene ends were 1 base for V and 7 bases for J; bases not matched to a gene: 1. Germline V lookup: CDR1 LGHDT, CDR2 YNNKEL (reference sequence). Sequencing was performed on peripheral blood. The V call is TRBV3-1 (or the pseudogene TRBV3-2), the J call TRBJ1-2; 9 bases fit TRBD1. This clonotype was obtained from a human donor with acute or convalescent COVID-19. The donor label of this sample is uncertain. The CDR3 nucleotides are TGTGCCAGCAGCCAAGGACAGGGGGTTGGCTACACCTTC. Translated, it gives CASSQGQGVGYTF.